This T cell receptor beta chain is from a study of Ad26.COV2.S vaccination and SARS-CoV-2 variants. Background on the study: COV1001, an Ad26.COV2.S trial, supplied this vaccine-arm donor. General study results and limits: Placebo and vaccine recipients had non-spike TCR breadth that was similar.

A remark on this clone: As yet, its antigen is unknown.

Treatment indicated: over 15 received Ad26.COV2.S at low or high dose, single or two shots; about five received placebo; per-sample allocation not given. Material that was analyzed had been drawn on day 63 after the first vaccine or placebo injection. The repertoire was sequenced with immunoSEQ multiplex PCR; TCRdb's copy has only in-frame clones and lacks some. This repertoire shows about 320,000 clones, 75% to 90% found once; its top ten account for about 5.4%. Sequencing used peripheral blood, obtained in a trial of Ad26.COV2.S vaccine versus placebo. This TCR was recovered from a person between 18 and 65 years old who received the Ad26.COV2.S COVID-19 vaccine or a placebo.

The CDR3: CASSQLGTNTGELFF. As DNA, the CDR3 is TGTGCCAGCAGCCAATTAGGAACGAACACCGGGGAGCTGTTTTTT. The genes are TRBV3-1 (or the pseudogene TRBV3-2) and TRBJ2-2; D ambiguous. The CDR3 totals 15 residues. Looked up from germline, CDR1 is LGHDT and CDR2 is YNNKEL (reference sequence). V lost 2 bases and J 0 bases, leaving 7 bases between the germline ends.